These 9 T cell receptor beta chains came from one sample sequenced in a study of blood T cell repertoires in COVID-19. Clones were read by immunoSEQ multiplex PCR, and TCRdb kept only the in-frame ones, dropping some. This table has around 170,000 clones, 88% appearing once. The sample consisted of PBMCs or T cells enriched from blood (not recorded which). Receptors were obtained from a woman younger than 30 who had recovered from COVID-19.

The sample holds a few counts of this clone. This chain's CDR3 is CASSPQGGQNTEAFF. CDR3 nucleotides: TGTGCCAGCAGCCCTCAGGGGGGACAGAACACTGAAGCTTTCTTT. V and J are TRBV13 and TRBJ1-1; 7 positions agree with TRBD1. The CDR3 sequence is 15 residues long. The germline gives CDR1 PRHDT, CDR2 FYEKMQ (reference sequence). V shed 5 bases and J 1 base; nucleotides not matched to a gene: 7.

DNA for the CDR3: TGTGCCACCTCCCGGGGAAAGGGCACTGAAGCTTTCTTT. It codes for CATSRGKGTEAFF. J is TRBJ1-1 and V is TRBV10-3; D is unclear. Between the trimmed V and J ends, which lost 10 bases and 4 bases, there was a span of 16 bases. Germline values: CDR1 ENHRY, CDR2 SYGVKD. The CDR3 is made up of 13 amino acids.

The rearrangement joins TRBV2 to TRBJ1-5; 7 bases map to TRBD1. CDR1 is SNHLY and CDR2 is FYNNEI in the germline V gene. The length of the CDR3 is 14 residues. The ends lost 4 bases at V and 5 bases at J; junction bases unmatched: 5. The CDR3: CASSAGQEHQPQHF. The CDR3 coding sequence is TGTGCCAGCAGTGCCGGACAGGAACATCAGCCCCAGCATTTT.

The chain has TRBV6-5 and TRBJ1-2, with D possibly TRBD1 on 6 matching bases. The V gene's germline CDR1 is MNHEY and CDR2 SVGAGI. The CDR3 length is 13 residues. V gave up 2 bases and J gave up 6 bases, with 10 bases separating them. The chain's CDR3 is CASSYGTLNGYTF. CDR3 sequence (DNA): TGTGCCAGCAGTTACGGGACACTGAATGGCTACACCTTC.

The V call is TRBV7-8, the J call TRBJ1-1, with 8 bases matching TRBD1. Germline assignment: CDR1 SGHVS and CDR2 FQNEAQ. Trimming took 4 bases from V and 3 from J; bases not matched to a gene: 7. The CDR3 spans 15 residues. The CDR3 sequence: CASSSRGLSDTEAFF. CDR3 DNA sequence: TGTGCCAGCAGCTCCAGGGGGCTGTCGGACACTGAAGCTTTCTTT.

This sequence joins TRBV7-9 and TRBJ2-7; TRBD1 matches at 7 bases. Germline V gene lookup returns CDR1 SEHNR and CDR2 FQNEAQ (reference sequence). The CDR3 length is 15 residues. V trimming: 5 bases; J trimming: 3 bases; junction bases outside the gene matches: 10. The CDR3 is CASSHTGESLYEQYF. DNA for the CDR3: TGTGCCAGCAGCCATACAGGGGAGTCCCTCTACGAGCAGTACTTC.

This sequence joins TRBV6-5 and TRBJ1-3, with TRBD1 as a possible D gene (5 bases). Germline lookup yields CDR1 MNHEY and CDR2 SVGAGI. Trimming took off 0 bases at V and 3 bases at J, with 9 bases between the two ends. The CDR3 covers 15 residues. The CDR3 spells CASSYSIRGGNTIYF. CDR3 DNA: TGTGCCAGCAGTTACTCTATAAGGGGTGGAAACACCATATATTTT.

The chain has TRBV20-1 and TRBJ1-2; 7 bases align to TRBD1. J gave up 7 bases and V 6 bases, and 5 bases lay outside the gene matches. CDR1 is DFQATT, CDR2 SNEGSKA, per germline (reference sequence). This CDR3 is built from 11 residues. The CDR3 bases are TGCAGTGCCCGAGGACAGGCTGGCTACACCTTC. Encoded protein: CSARGQAGYTF.

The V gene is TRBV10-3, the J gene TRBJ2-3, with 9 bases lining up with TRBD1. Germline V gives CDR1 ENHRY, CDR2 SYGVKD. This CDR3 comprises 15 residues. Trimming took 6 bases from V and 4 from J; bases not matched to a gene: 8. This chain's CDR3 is CAISPGQGDPDTQYF. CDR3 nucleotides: TGTGCCATCAGCCCGGGACAGGGTGACCCAGATACGCAGTATTTT.